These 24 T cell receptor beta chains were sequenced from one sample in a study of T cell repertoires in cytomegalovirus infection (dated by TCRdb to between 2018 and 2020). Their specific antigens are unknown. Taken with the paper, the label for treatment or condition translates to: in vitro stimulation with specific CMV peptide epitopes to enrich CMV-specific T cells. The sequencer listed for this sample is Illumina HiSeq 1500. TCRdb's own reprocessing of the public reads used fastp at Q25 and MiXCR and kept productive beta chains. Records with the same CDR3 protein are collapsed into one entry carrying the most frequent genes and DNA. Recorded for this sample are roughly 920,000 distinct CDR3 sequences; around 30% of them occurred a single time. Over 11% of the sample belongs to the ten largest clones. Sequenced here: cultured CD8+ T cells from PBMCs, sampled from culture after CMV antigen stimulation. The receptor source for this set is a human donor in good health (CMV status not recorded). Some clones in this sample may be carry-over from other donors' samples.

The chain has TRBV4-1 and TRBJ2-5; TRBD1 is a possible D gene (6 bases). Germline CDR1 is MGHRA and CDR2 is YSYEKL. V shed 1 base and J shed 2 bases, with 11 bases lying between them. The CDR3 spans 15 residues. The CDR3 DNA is TGCGCCAGCAGCCAAGCCCCAGGACAGCAAGAGACCCAGTACTTC. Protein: CASSQAPGQQETQYF.

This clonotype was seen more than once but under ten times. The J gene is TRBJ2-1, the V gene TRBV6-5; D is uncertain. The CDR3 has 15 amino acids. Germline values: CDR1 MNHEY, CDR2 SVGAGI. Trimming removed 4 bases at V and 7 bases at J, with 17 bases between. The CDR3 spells CASSSTPWAINEQFF. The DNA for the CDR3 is TGTGCCAGCAGTTCGACACCATGGGCCATTAATGAGCAGTTCTTC.

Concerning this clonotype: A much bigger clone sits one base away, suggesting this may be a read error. This CDR3 reads CASSEQTSYEQYV. The CDR3 nucleotides read TGTGCCAGCAGTGAACAGACGTCCTACGAGCAGTACGTC. This chain uses TRBV6-1 with TRBJ2-7; unclear D gene. Germline assignment: CDR1 MNHNS and CDR2 SASEGT. This CDR3 contains 13 residues. The V gene lost 2 bases and the J gene lost 1 base, with 6 bases spanning the gap.

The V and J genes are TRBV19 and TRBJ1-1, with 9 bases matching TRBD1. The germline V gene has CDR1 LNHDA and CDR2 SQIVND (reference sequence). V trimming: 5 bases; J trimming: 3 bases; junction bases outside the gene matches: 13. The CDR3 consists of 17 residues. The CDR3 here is CASSFELTGQGYTEAFF. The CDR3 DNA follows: TGTGCCAGTAGTTTTGAACTAACCGGACAGGGGTACACTGAAGCTTTCTTT.

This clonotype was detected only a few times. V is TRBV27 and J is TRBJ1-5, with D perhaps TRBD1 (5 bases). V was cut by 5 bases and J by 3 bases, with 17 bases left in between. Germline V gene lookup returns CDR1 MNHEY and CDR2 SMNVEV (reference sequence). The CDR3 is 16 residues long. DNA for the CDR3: TGTGCCAGCAGTCCTCCCTGGTCGGGGGTCAATCAGCCCCAGCATTTT. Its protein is CASSPPWSGVNQPQHF.

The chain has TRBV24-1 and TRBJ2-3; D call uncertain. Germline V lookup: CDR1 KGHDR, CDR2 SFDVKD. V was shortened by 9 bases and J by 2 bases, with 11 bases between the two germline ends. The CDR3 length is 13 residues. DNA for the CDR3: TGTGCCACCTCTCCTTCCTACACAGATACGCAGTATTTT. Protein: CATSPSYTDTQYF.

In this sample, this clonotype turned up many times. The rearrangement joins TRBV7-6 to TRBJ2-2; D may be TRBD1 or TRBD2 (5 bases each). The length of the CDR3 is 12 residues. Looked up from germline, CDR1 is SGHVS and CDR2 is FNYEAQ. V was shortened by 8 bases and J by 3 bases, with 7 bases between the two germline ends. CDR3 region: CASGGDTGELFF. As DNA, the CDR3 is TGTGCCAGCGGGGGAGACACCGGGGAGCTGTTTTTT. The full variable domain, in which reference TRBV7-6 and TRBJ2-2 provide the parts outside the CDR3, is GAGVSQSPRYKVTKRGQDVALRCDPISGHVSLYWYRQALGQGPEFLTYFNYEAQQDKSGLPNDRFSAERPEGSISTLTIQRTEQRDSAMYRCASGGDTGELFFGEGSRLTVL.

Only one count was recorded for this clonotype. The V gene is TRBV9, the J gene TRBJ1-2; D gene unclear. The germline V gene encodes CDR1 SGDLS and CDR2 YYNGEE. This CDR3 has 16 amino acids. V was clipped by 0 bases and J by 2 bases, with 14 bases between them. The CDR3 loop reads CASSVEGFGENYGYTF. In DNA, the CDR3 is TGTGCCAGCAGCGTAGAAGGGTTCGGGGAAAACTATGGCTACACCTTC.

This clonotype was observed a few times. The CDR3 sequence: CSVRPREGYTF. The CDR3 DNA reads as TGCAGCGTCAGACCGAGGGAAGGCTACACCTTC. This chain uses TRBV29-1 with TRBJ1-2; no definite D call. This CDR3 contains 11 residues. The V and J ends lost 6 bases and 8 bases respectively, with 13 bases between them. Germline CDR1 reads SQVTM; CDR2 reads ANQGSEA.

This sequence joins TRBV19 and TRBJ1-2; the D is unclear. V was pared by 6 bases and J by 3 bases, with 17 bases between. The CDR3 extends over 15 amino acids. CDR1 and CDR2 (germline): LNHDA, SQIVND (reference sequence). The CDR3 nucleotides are TGTGCCAGTAGCCCCCAAGTAAGCGGTGACTATGGCTACACCTTC. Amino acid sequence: CASSPQVSGDYGYTF.

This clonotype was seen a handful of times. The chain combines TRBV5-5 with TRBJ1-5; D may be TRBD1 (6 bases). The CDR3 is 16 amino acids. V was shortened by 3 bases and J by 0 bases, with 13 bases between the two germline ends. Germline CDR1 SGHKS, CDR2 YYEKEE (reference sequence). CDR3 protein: CASSYMGAYSNQPQHF. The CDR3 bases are TGTGCCAGCAGCTACATGGGGGCCTATAGCAATCAGCCCCAGCATTTT.

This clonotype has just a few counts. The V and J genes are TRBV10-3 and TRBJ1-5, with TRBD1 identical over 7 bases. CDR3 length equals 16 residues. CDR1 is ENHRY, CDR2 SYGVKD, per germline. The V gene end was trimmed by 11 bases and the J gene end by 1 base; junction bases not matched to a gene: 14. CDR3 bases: TGTGCCGTCTGGGCAGGGGGAACAAACAGCAATCAGCCCCAGCATTTT. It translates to CAVWAGGTNSNQPQHF.

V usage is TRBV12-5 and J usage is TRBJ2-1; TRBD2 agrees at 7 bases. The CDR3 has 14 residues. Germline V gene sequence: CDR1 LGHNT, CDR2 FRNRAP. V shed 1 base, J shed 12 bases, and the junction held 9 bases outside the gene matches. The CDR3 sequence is CASGLGTRDYRQFF. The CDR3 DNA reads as TGTGCTAGTGGTTTGGGTACTCGGGACTACCGGCAGTTCTTC. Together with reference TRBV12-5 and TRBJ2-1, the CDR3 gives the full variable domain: DARVTQTPRHKVTEMGQEVTMRCQPILGHNTVFWYRQTMMQGLELLAYFRNRAPLDDSGMPKDRFSAEMPDATLATLKIQPSEPRDSAVYFCASGLGTRDYRQFFGPGTRLTVL.

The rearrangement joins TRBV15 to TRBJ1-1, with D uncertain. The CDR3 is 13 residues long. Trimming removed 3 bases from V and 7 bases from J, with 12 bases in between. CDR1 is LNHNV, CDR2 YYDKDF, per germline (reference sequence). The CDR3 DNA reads TGTGCCACCAGCAGTGGACGAAGTAATGAAGCTTTCTTT. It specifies CATSSGRSNEAFF. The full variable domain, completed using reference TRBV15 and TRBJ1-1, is DAMVIQNPRYQVTQFGKPVTLSCSQTLNHNVMYWYQQKSSQAPKLLFHYYDKDFNNEADTPDNFQSRRPNTSFCFLDIRSPGLGDTAMYLCATSSGRSNEAFFGQGTRLTVV.

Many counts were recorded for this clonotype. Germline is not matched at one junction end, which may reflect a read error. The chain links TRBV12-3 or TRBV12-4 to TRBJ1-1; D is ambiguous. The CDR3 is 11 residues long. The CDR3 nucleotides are TGTGCCAGCAGCTTAGAAGCTGAAGCTTTCTTT. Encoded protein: CASSLEAEAFF.

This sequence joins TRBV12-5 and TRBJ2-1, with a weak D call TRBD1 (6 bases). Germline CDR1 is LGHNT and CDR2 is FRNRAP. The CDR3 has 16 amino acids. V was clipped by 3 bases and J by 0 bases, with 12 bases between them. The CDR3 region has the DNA TGTGCTAGTGGTTTCTCTACAGGGAGCTCCTACAATGAGCAGTTCTTC. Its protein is CASGFSTGSSYNEQFF.

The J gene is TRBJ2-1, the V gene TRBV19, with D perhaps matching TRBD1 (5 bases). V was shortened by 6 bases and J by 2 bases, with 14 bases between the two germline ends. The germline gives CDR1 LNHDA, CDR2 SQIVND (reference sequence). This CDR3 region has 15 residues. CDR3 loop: CASRDTGRPYNEQFF. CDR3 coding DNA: TGTGCCAGTAGGGATACAGGCAGACCCTACAATGAGCAGTTCTTC.

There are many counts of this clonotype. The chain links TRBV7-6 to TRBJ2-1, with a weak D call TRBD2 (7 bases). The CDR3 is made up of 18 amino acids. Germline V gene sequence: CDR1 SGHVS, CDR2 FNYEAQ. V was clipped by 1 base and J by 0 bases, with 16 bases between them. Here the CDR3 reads CASSLGKGGVSSYNEQFF. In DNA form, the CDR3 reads TGTGCCAGCAGCTTAGGGAAGGGGGGGGTAAGCTCCTACAATGAGCAGTTCTTC.

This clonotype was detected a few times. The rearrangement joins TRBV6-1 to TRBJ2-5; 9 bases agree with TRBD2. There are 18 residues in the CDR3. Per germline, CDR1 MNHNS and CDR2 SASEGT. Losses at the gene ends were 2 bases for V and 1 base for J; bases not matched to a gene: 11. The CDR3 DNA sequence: TGTGCCAGCAGTGAAAATTATAAGGCGGGGGGGCGCCAAGAGACCCAGTACTTC. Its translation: CASSENYKAGGRQETQYF.

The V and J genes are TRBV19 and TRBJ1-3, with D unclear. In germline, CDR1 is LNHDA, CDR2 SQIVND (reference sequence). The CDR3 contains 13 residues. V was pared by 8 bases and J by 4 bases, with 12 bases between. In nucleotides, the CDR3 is TGTGCCAGTGCGGGCAGAGAAGGAAACACCATATATTTT. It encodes CASAGREGNTIYF.

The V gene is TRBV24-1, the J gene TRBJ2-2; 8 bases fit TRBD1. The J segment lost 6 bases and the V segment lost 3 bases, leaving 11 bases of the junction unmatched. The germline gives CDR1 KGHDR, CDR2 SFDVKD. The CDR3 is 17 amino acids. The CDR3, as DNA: TGTGCCACCAGTGATATTTCTGAGACAGGGGATTCCGGGGAGCTGTTTTTT. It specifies CATSDISETGDSGELFF.

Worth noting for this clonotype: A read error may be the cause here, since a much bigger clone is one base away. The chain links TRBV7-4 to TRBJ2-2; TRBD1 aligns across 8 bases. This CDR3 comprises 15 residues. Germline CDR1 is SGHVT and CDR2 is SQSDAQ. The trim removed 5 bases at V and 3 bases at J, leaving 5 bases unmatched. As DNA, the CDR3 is TGTGCCAGCAGCGACAGGGGCCCCTACACCGGGGAGCTGTTTTTT. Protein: CASSDRGPYTGELFF.

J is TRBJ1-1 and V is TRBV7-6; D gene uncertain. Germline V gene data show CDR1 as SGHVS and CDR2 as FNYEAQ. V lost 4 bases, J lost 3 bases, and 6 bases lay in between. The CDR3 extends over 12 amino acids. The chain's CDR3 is CASSYTHTEAFF. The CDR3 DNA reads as TGTGCCAGCAGCTATACCCACACTGAAGCTTTCTTT.

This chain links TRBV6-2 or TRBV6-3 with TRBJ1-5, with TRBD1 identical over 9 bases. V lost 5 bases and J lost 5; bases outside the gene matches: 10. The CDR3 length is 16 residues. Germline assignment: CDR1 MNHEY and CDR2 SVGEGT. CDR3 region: CASSRGDRELDQPQHF. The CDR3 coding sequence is TGTGCCAGCAGTCGCGGGGACAGGGAATTGGATCAGCCCCAGCATTTT.